This TCR beta chain was recovered during a study of OX40 agonist ivuxolimab in advanced cancers. Overall study: The study enrolled dose-escalation patients with hepatocellular carcinoma, melanoma, renal cell or head and neck cancer.

Prior autoimmune disease or systemic immunosuppression barred patients. Libraries were prepared by immunoSEQ multiplex PCR; TCRdb keeps only in-frame clonotypes and omits some of them. Of tens of thousands of clones listed, over 80% are singletons. As for this clone: As yet, its antigen is unknown.

Regarding the study as a whole: Near-lowest levels of clonal expansion characterized partial responders at 0.1-3.0 mg/kg. Antigen specificity remained undetermined for the expanded peripheral T cells.

V gave up 5 bases and J gave up 2 bases; unmatched junction bases: 3. CDR1 is SGHTA, CDR2 FQGNSA, per germline. The CDR3 has 14 amino acids. This chain uses TRBV7-2 with TRBJ2-7, with 10 bases aligning to TRBD2. The TCR originated in an adult with an advanced solid tumor such as melanoma, head and neck, liver or kidney cancer. This specimen was CD4+ or CD8+ T cells sorted from blood, taken in a trial of the OX40 agonist ivuxolimab. This chain's CDR3 is CASSPGLAAYEQYF. CDR3 coding DNA: TGTGCCAGCAGCCCCGGACTAGCGGCCTACGAGCAGTACTTC. The complete variable domain, with remaining parts taken from reference TRBV7-2 and TRBJ2-7, reads GAGVSQSPSNKVTEKGKDVELRCDPISGHTALYWYRQSLGQGLEFLIYFQGNSAPDKSGLPSDRFSAERTGGSVSTLTIQRTQQEDSAVYLCASSPGLAAYEQYFGPGTRLTVT.